This TCR beta chain is drawn from a study of memory CD4+ T cells and cytomegalovirus serostatus. Assay: immunoSEQ multiplex PCR; the TCRdb copy retains only in-frame clones and omits some. The repertoire holds about 59,000 clones, with around 80% as singletons. With 2 bases clipped from V and 3 bases from J, the junction kept 7 bases outside the gene matches. There are 16 residues in the CDR3. The germline V gene encodes CDR1 MGHRA and CDR2 YSYEKL. The sort gate was single viable CD3+CD4+CD8-CD45RO+ cells for memory CD4+ T cells. The sample was memory CD4+ T cells from blood. The chain combines TRBV4-1 with TRBJ2-1; 7 nucleotides agree with TRBD1. The clonotype comes from an adult in good health and CMV-seronegative. Some clones in this sample may be carry-over from other donors' samples. CDR3 loop: CASSQQSRQGYNEQFF. The CDR3 coding sequence is TGCGCCAGCAGCCAACAATCACGACAGGGCTACAATGAGCAGTTCTTC.